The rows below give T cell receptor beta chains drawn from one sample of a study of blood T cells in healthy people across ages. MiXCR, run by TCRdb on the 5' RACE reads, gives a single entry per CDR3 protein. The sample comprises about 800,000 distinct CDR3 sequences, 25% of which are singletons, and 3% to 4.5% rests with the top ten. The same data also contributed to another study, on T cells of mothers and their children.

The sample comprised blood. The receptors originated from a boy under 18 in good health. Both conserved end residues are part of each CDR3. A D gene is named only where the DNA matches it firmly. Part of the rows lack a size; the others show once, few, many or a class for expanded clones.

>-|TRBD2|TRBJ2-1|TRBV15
TGTGCCACCAGCGGGGTAGCGGGAGTGGATGAGCAGTTCTTC
CATSGVAGVDEQFF
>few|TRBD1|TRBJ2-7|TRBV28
TGTGCCAGCAGTAGACAGCGACAGGGGCGTACCTACGAGCAGTACTTC
CASSRQRQGRTYEQYF
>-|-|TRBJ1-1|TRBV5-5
TGTGCCAGCAGCTCCCGGGGGGGAGGGACTGAAGCTTTCTTT
CASSSRGGGTEAFF
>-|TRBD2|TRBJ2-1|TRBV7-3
TGTGCCAGCAGCCGGACTAGCGCGGGCCCGCAGTTCTTC
CASSRTSAGPQFF
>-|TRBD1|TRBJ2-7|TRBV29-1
TGCAGCGTTGCCCTGGGGACAGGGAACTACGAGCAGTACTTC
CSVALGTGNYEQYF
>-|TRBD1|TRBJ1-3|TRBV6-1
TGTGCCAGCAGTGCACGGGACAGGACTTCTGGAAACACCATATATTTT
CASSARDRTSGNTIYF
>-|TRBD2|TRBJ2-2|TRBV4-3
TGCGCCAGCAGCCAAGATGGGTCGGGGGGGCCGGCCGGGGAGCTGTTTTTT
CASSQDGSGGPAGELFF
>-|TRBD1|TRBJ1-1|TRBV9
TGTGCCAGCAGCGAGCCGGGGACAGGGAACACTGAAGTTTTCTTT
CASSEPGTGNTEVFF
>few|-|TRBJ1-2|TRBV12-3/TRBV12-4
TGTGCCAGCAGTTTTTCGGCAGGGAGCTCCTGTGGCTACACCTTC
CASSFSAGSSCGYTF
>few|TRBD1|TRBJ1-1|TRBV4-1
TGCGCCAGCAGCCGACCAGGGGGCACTGAAGCTTTCTTT
CASSRPGGTEAFF
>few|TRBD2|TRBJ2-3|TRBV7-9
TGTGCCAGCATCCCGGGCGGGGCACTAGCGGGATATGCAGATACGCAGTATTTT
CASIPGGALAGYADTQYF
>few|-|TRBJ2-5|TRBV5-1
TGCGCCAGCAGCTTGGTTTTGTCCGGGGAAGAGACCCAGTACTTC
CASSLVLSGEETQYF
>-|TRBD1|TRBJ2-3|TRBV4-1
TGCGCCAGCAGCCGGGACAGTATCGCAGATACGCAGTATTTT
CASSRDSIADTQYF
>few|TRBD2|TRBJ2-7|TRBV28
TGTGCCAGCAGGGGGGCCCCTAGCGGGAGTTGGGAGCAGTACTTC
CASRGAPSGSWEQYF
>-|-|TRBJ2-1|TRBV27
TGTGCCAGCAGTTTATTGAAGGTCGGCTGGACCAGCTCCTACAATGAGCAGTTCTTC
CASSLLKVGWTSSYNEQFF
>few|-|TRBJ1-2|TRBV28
TGTGCCAGCAGTTTAACCGGGGCGAATAACTATGGCTACACCTTC
CASSLTGANNYGYTF
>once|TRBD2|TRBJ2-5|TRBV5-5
TGTGCCAGCAGCTTGCCACCGACTAGCGGGAGAGAGACCCAGTACTTC
CASSLPPTSGRETQYF
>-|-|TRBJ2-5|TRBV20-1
TGCAGTGCTAGCTCGACCAGGGTCCAAGAGACCCAGTGCTTC
CSASSTRVQETQCF
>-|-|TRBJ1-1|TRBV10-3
TGTGCCATCAGTGACTCTATTGAAGCTTTCTTT
CAISDSIEAFF
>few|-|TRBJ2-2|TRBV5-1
TGCGCCAGCAGCGGGGGACTCTTTTACGATGGCGCCGGGGAGCTGTTTTTT
CASSGGLFYDGAGELFF
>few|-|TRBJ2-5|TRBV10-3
TGTGCCATCAGTGAGTCCGGAAGAGAGACCCAGTACTTC
CAISESGRETQYF
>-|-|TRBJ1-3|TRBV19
TGTGCCAGTAGTATCGAGCCCAGGAGCTCTGGAAACACCATATATTTT
CASSIEPRSSGNTIYF
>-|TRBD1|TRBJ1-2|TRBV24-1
TGTGCCACCAGTGATCCCGGACAGGGGCACTATGGCTACACCTTC
CATSDPGQGHYGYTF
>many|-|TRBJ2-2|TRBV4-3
TGCGCCAGCAGCCAAGAAGGGTACTCGAACACCGGGGAGCTGTTTTTT
CASSQEGYSNTGELFF
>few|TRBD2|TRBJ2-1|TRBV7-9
TGTGCCAGCAGTCAGACAAGAGCGGGAGCGGGGCGTGAGCAGTTCTTC
CASSQTRAGAGREQFF
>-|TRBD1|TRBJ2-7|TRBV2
TGTGCCAGCAGTTTTGACAGGGGGCAAAGCGAGCAGTACTTC
CASSFDRGQSEQYF
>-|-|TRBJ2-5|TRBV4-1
TGCGCCAGCAGCCAAGATGCGGCAGGGGAGCAAGGGGCCCAGTACTTC
CASSQDAAGEQGAQYF
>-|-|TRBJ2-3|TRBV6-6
TGTGCCAGCGGAAGAGAAATCGATACGCAGTATTTT
CASGREIDTQYF
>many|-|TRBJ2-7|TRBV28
TGTGCCAGCAGCTTAGGTGGCGGGGACGAGCAGTACTTC
CASSLGGGDEQYF
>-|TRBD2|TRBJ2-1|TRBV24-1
TGTGCCACCAGTGGACTAGCGGGGGGCATGGAGCAGTTCTTC
CATSGLAGGMEQFF
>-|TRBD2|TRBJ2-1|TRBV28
TGTGCCAGCAGTTCCCCCATAGCGGGAGCGTACAATGAGCAGTTCTTC
CASSSPIAGAYNEQFF
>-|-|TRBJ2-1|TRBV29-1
TGCAGCGCCGATTGGGGGAATGAGCAGTTCTTC
CSADWGNEQFF
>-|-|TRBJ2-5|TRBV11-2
TGTGCCAGCAGGCGATGGCAAGAGACCCAGTACTTC
CASRRWQETQYF